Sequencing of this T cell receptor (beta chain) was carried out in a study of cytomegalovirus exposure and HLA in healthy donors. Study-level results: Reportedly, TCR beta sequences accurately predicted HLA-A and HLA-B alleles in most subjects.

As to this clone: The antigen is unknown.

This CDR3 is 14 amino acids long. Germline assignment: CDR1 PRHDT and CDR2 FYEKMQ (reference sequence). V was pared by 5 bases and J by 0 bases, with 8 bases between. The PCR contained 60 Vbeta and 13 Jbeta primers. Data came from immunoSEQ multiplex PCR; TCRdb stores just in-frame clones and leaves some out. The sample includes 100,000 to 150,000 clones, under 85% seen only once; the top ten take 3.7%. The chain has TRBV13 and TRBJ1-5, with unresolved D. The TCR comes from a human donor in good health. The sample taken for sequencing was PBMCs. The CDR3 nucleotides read TGTGCCAGCAGCCGTGGCAGTAGCAATCAGCCCCAGCATTTT. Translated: CASSRGSSNQPQHF. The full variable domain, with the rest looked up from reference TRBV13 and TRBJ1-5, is AAGVIQSPRHLIKEKRETATLKCYPIPRHDTVYWYQQGPGQDPQFLISFYEKMQSDKGSIPDRFSAQQFSDYHSELNMSSLELGDSALYFCASSRGSSNQPQHFGDGTRLSIL.